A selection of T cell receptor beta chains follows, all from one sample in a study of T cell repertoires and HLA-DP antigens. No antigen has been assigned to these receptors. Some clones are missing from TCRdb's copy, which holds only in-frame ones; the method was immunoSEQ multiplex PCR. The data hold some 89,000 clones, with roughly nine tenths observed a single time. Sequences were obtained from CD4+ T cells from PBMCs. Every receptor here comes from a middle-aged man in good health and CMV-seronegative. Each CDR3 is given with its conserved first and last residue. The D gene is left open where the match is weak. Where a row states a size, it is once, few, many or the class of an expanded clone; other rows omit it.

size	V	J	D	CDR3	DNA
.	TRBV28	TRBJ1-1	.	CASEQPLRTEAFF	TGTGCCAGTGAACAGCCTTTGAGGACTGAAGCTTTCTTT
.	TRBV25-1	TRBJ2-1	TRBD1	CATGTGVGWEQFF	TGTGCCACCGGGACAGGGGTGGGATGGGAGCAGTTCTTC
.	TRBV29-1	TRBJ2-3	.	CSVAGGPADTQYF	TGCAGCGTTGCGGGTGGGCCGGCAGATACGCAGTATTTT
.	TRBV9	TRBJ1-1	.	CASSRSTGRVNTEAFF	TGTGCCAGCAGCCGATCCACAGGACGGGTGAACACTGAAGCTTTCTTT
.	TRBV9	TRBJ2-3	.	CASSVDAGGTDTQYF	TGTGCCAGCAGCGTAGATGCCGGGGGCACAGATACGCAGTATTTT
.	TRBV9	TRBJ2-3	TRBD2	CASSPREGGGATDTQYF	TGTGCCAGCAGCCCCCGAGAGGGCGGGGGGGCAACAGATACGCAGTATTTT
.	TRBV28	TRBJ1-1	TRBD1	CASSFSDREGAFF	TGTGCCAGCAGTTTTAGTGACAGGGAAGGGGCTTTCTTT
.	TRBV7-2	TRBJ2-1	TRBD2	CASSPSRGRAGNEQFF	TGTGCCAGCAGCCCCTCTCGCGGGAGGGCGGGCAATGAGCAGTTCTTC
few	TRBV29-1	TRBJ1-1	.	CSGVGTEAFF	TGCAGCGGGGTGGGCACTGAAGCTTTCTTT
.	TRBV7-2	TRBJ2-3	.	CASSLAFRRSTDTQYF	TGTGCCAGCAGCTTAGCTTTTCGAAGGAGCACAGATACGCAGTATTTT
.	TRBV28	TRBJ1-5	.	CASSFRGAGQPQHF	TGTGCCAGCAGTTTCAGGGGAGCGGGTCAGCCCCAGCATTTT
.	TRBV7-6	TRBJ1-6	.	CASSLKGGGSPLHF	TGTGCCAGCAGCCTGAAGGGCGGGGGCTCACCCCTCCACTTT
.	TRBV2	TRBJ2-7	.	CASSEVPYEQYF	TGTGCCAGCAGTGAAGTCCCCTACGAGCAGTACTTC
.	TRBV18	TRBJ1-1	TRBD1	CASSPIGRGVSEAFF	TGTGCCAGCTCACCAATAGGCAGGGGGGTATCAGAAGCTTTCTTT
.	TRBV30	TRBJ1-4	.	CAWSGGSSGVNEKLFF	TGTGCCTGGAGCGGAGGTAGCTCAGGGGTTAATGAAAAACTGTTTTTT
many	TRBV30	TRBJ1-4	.	CAWSRTEGGREKLFF	TGTGCCTGGAGTCGGACAGAGGGGGGACGCGAAAAACTGTTTTTT
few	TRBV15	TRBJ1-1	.	CATRGGAGGLVLMNTEAFF	TGTGCCACCCGGGGGGGGGCGGGGGGCTTAGTATTAATGAACACTGAAGCTTTCTTT
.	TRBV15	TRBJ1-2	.	CATSGQFNYGYTF	TGTGCCACCTCCGGACAGTTCAACTATGGCTACACCTTC
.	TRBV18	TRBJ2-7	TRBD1	CASSPLGAGQGAYEQYF	TGTGCCAGCTCACCACTAGGTGCGGGACAGGGTGCCTACGAGCAGTACTTC
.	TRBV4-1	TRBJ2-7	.	CASSQDDRSIYEQYF	TGCGCCAGCAGCCAAGATGACAGGTCCATTTACGAGCAGTACTTC
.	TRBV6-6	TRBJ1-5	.	CASSYSGWESNQPQHF	TGTGCCAGCAGTTATTCAGGGTGGGAGAGCAATCAGCCCCAGCATTTT
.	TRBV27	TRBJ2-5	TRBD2	CASSLGAGGNQETQYF	TGTGCCAGCAGTTTGGGGGCGGGAGGGAACCAAGAGACCCAGTACTTC
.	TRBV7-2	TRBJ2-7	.	CASSLYQGKNEQYF	TGTGCCAGCAGCTTATACCAGGGGAAAAACGAGCAGTACTTC
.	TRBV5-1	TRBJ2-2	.	CASSLQGNTGELFF	TGCGCCAGCAGCTTACAGGGAAACACCGGGGAGCTGTTTTTT
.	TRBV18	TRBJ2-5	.	CASSPKGFQETQYF	TGTGCCAGCTCACCAAAGGGGTTTCAAGAGACCCAGTACTTC
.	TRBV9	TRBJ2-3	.	CASSARTDTQYF	TGTGCCAGCAGCGCTCGCACAGATACGCAGTATTTT
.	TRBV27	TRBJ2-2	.	CASKVGVRNTGELFF	TGTGCCAGCAAGGTGGGGGTGAGAAACACCGGGGAGCTGTTTTTT
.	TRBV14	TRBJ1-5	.	CASSQQRLGTPYQPQHF	TGTGCCAGCAGCCAACAGAGACTGGGAACCCCTTATCAGCCCCAGCATTTT
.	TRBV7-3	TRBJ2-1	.	CASSLGGGQGQNEQFF	TGTGCCAGCAGCTTAGGAGGTGGGCAGGGTCAAAATGAGCAGTTCTTC
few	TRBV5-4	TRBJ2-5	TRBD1	CASSRTGGTQETQYF	TGTGCCAGCAGTCGGACAGGGGGGACCCAAGAGACCCAGTACTTC
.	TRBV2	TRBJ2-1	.	CASSEALLVGNEQFF	TGTGCCAGCAGTGAAGCGCTTCTAGTGGGCAATGAGCAGTTCTTC
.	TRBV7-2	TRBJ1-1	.	CASNLDRNTEAFF	TGTGCCAGCAACTTAGACCGGAACACTGAAGCTTTCTTT
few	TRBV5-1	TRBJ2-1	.	CASSQGGTPGHNEQFF	TGCGCCAGCAGTCAAGGGGGGACACCTGGCCACAATGAGCAGTTCTTC
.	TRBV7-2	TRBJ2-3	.	CASSITRDTQYF	TGTGCCAGCAGCATTACCCGGGATACGCAGTATTTT
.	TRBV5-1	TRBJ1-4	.	CASSIQQGTNEKLFF	TGCGCCAGCAGCATCCAACAGGGCACTAATGAAAAACTGTTTTTT
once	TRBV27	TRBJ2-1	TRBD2	CASSFGTSGPYNEQFF	TGTGCCAGCAGTTTCGGGACTAGCGGTCCCTACAATGAGCAGTTCTTC
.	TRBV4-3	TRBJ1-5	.	CASSPSPEGANQPQHF	TGCGCCAGCAGCCCATCCCCCGAGGGCGCAAATCAGCCCCAGCATTTT
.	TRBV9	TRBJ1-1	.	CASSVGLGLDAEAFF	TGTGCCAGCAGCGTAGGTTTAGGGCTTGACGCTGAAGCTTTCTTT
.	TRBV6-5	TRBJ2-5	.	CASSYSGPVAQYF	TGTGCCAGCAGTTACTCGGGACCGGTGGCCCAGTACTTC
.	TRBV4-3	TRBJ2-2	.	CASSQDSRNTGELFF	TGCGCCAGCAGCCAAGATTCTCGGAACACCGGGGAGCTGTTTTTT
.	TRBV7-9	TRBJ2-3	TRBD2	CASSLDSGGASDTQYF	TGTGCCAGCAGCTTAGATAGCGGGGGGGCCTCAGATACGCAGTATTTT
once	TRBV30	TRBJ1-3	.	CAWRRSASGNTIYF	TGTGCCTGGAGGCGGTCGGCATCTGGAAACACCATATATTTT
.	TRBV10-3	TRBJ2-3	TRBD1	CAISESGRTGTQYF	TGTGCCATCAGTGAGTCAGGGCGGACAGGGACGCAGTATTTT
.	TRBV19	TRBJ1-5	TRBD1	CASTIDRVVRQPQHF	TGTGCCAGTACCATCGACAGGGTGGTTCGTCAGCCCCAGCATTTT
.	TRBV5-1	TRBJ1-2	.	CASTPVGATGYTF	TGCGCCAGCACCCCGGTCGGGGCTACTGGCTACACCTTC
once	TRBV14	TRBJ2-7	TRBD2	CASRPPGTSGMEQYF	TGTGCCAGCAGGCCCCCCGGGACTAGTGGTATGGAGCAGTACTTC
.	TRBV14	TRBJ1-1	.	CASSHSRGAFF	TGTGCCAGCAGCCATAGTAGGGGTGCTTTCTTT
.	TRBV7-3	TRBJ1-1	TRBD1	CASSTRTGTEAFF	TGTGCCAGCAGCACCCGGACAGGGACTGAAGCTTTCTTT
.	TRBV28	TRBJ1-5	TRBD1	CASTLAGGSNQPQHF	TGTGCCAGCACTCTTGCAGGGGGTAGCAATCAGCCCCAGCATTTT
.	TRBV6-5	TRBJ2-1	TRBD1	CASSQGGMRSEQFF	TGTGCCAGCAGTCAAGGGGGCATGAGAAGCGAGCAGTTCTTC
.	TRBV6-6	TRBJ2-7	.	CASTNMGASYEQYF	TGTGCCAGCACCAACATGGGGGCCTCCTACGAGCAGTACTTC
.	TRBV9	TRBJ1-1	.	CASSVRQTNTEAFF	TGTGCCAGCAGCGTTAGACAGACGAACACTGAAGCTTTCTTT
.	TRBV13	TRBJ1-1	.	CASSPQGRGTEAFF	TGTGCCAGCAGCCCCCAGGGAAGGGGCACTGAAGCTTTCTTT
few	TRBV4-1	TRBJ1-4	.	CASSQEHGAYEKLFF	TGCGCCAGCAGCCAAGAACACGGGGCGTATGAAAAACTGTTTTTT
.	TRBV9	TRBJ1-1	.	CASRGDLNTEAFF	TGTGCCAGCAGAGGGGACCTGAACACTGAAGCTTTCTTT
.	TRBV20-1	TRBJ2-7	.	CSARSRVEQYF	TGCAGTGCTAGGTCGCGGGTCGAGCAGTACTTC
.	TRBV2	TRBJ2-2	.	CASSEARLNTGELFF	TGTGCCAGCAGTGAAGCGCGATTGAACACCGGGGAGCTGTTTTTT
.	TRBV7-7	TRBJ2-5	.	CASSLSSGTETQYF	TGTGCTAGCAGCTTAAGTTCGGGCACGGAGACCCAGTACTTC
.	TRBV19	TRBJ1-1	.	CASSQSQVPTEAFF	TGTGCCAGTAGTCAGTCACAGGTTCCCACTGAAGCTTTCTTT